Sequencing of this TCR beta chain was carried out in a study of T cells in tuberculosis (dated by TCRdb to the late 2010s). Regarding the complete study: The study combined CD1B tetramers and high-throughput TCR immunosequencing to characterize T cells specific for the mycobacterial lipid antigen glucose monomycolate (GMM). IGRA-negative adolescents, IGRA-positive adolescents with latent tuberculosis and adults with active tuberculosis, more than 9 per group, were compared in a South African clinical cohort. Beyond this particular receptor, the publication reports: Active tuberculosis TCR-alpha repertoires showed smaller mean NN-distances to GMM-specific TCRs than IGRA-negative controls, suggesting clonal expansion of these TCRs. With the diverse GMM-specific repertoire as input, a classifier achieved 80% to 90% accuracy (AUROC around 0.88), whereas GEM motif frequencies as input gave 70% accuracy. Shorter CDR3-alpha lengths in active tuberculosis patients partly drove the smaller NN-distances, and the TCR-beta difference was not statistically significant. Clinical samples were selected based on which cryopreserved specimens were available, and the active tuberculosis cases were adults whereas the controls were adolescents.

TCR libraries were generated with the immunoSEQ multiplex PCR assay, using TCR-beta and/or TCR-alpha/delta assays for each sample. Amplified TCR libraries were sequenced on the Illumina high-throughput platform. The study's processing was this. Clustering and dimensionality reduction were performed using pairwise TCRdist distances among GMM-specific receptors from ex vivo sorted or in vitro expanded T cells. Each clinical repertoire was assigned a mean NN-distance score, defined as the average TCRdist to the nearest 10% of tetramer-positive reference sequences. GEM TCR motif frequency was computed as the fraction of unique TCRs matching known GEM sequences by V/J usage and CDR3 length. Linear discriminant analysis with leave-one-out cross-validation, implemented in scikit-learn, was used to classify active tuberculosis. TCRdb stores this immuneACCESS table with in-frame sequences only. Part of the clones is absent; in the studies checked, under half of the shortfall reflects unresolved V genes, and no reason is known for the rest. That table gives V, J and clone size, and the DNA gave D and trimming. Across this sample there are around 29,000 clones, with approximately 95% seen only once. Of the sample, around 4.9% is held by the ten largest clones.

Looking up the germline V gene (reference sequence) yields CDR1 SGHAT and CDR2 FQDESV. The CDR3 holds 16 amino acids from the cysteine to the phenylalanine. Kept here is only the CDR3 DNA, which spans 48 bases and is read in frame from base 1. Clipping removes 4 bases from V and 10 bases from J, with 13 as the unmatched junction base count. At study entry, a tuberculin skin test and the QuantiFERON-TB GOLD In-Tube IGRA were used to screen adolescents for latent tuberculosis infection. Immunosequencing was performed on unsorted cryopreserved PBMC and covered 110,000 or so T cells per clinical donor on average. Eleven high schools in the Worcester region of the Western Cape, South Africa, served as enrollment sites for adolescents aged 12 to 18 years. Approximately 10 adolescents infected with M. tuberculosis and roughly 10 uninfected adolescents were chosen and matched for age and sex. Adolescent PBMC were isolated from freshly drawn heparinized blood by density centrifugation and cryopreserved.

Turning to this clone: This receptor's antigen is unknown. The record has no base qualities; no much larger clone is one base away.

This receptor chain uses TRBV11-1 and TRBJ2-5, with 12 bases aligning to TRBD2. This receptor was obtained from a donor between 5 and 29 years old with latent tuberculosis or without tuberculosis infection. Sequencing was performed on PBMCs. The CDR3 in this case is CASSSPGASGRAHQYF. The nucleotide sequence is given as TGTGCCAGCAGCTCCCCTGGGGCTAGCGGGAGGGCCCACCAGTACTTC.